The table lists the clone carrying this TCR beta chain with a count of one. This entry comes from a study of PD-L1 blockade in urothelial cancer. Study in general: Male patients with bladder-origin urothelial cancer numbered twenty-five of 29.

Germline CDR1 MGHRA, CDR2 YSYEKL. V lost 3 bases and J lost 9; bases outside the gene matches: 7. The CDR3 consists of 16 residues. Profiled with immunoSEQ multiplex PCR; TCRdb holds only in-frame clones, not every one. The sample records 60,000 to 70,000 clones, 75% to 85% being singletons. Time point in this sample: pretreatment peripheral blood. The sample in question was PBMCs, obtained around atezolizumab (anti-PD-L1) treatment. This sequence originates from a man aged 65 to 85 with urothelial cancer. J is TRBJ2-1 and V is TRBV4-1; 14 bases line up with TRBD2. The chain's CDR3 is CASSQSGTSGRTEQFF. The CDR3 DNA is TGCGCCAGCAGCCAGTCCGGGACTAGCGGGAGAACTGAGCAGTTCTTC.